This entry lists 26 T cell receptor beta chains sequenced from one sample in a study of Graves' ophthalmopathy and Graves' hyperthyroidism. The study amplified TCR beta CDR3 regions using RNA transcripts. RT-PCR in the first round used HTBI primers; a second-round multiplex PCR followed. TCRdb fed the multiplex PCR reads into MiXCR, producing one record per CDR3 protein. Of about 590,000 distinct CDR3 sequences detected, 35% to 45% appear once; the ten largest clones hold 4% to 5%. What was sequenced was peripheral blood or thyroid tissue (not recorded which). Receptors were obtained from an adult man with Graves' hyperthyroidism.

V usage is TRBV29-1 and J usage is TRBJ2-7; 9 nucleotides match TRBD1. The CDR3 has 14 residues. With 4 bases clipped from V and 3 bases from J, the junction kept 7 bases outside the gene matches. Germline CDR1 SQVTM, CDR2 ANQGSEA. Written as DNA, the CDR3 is TGCAGCGTTGTTTCGGGACAGGGACACTACGAGCAGTACTTC. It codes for CSVVSGQGHYEQYF.

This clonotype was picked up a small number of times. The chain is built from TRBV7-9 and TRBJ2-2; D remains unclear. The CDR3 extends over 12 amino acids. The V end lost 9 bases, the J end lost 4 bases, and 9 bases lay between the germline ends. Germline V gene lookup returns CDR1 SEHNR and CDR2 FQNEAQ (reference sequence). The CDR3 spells CASMSGTGELFF. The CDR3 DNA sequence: TGTGCCAGTATGTCGGGCACCGGGGAGCTGTTTTTT.

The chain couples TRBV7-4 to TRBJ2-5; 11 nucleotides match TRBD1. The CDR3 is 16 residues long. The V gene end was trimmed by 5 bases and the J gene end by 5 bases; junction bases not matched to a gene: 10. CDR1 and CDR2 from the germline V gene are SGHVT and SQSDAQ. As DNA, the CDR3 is TGTGCCAGCAGCCACCTGGGACAGGGGGTGGTGGAGACCCAGTACTTC. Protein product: CASSHLGQGVVETQYF.

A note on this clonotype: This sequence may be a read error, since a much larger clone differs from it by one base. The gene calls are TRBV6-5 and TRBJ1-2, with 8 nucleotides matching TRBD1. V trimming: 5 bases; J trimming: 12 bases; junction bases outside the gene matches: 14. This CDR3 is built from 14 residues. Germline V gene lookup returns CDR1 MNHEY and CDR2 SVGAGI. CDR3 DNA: TGTGCCAGCAGTGAAGCTGGACAGGGCAAAGGCCACACCTTC. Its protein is CASSEAGQGKGHTF.

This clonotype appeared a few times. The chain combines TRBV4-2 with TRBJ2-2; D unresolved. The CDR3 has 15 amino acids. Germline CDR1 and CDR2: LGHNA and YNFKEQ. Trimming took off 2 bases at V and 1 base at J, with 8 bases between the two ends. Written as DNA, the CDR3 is TGTGCCAGCAGCCAACAGTGGCTGAACACCGGGGAGCTGTTTTTT. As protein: CASSQQWLNTGELFF.

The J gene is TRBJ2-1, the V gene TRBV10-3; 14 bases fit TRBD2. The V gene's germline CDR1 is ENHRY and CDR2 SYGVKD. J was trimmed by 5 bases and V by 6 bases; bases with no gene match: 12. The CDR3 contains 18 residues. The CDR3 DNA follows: TGTGCCATCAGCGACACCGCACGACTAGCGGGAGGGGACAATGAGCAGTTCTTC. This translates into CAISDTARLAGGDNEQFF.

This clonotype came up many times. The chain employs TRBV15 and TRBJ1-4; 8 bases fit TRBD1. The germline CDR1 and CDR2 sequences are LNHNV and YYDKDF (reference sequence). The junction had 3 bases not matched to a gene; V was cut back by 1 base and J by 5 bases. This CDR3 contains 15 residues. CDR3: CATSRGAGGNEKLFF. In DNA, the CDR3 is TGTGCCACCAGCAGAGGGGCAGGGGGCAATGAAAAACTGTTTTTT.

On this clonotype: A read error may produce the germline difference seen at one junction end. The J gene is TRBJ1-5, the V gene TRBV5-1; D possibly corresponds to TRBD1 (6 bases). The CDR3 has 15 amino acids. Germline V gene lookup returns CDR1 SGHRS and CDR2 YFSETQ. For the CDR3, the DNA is TGCGCCGGCAGCCCTTCCGGGACAAAAAATCAGCCCCAGCATTTT. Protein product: CAGSPSGTKNQPQHF.

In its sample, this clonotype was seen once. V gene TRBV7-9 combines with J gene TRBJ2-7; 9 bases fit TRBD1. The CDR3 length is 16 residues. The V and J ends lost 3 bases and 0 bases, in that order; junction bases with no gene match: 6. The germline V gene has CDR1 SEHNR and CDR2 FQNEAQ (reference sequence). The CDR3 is CASSFRDRASSYEQYF. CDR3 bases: TGTGCCAGCAGCTTCCGGGACAGGGCGAGCTCCTACGAGCAGTACTTC.

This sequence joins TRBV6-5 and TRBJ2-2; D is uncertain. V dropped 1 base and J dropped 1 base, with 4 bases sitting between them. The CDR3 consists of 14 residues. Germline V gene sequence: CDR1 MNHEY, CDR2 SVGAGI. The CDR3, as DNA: TGTGCCAGCAGTTACTGGCAGAACACCGGGGAGCTGTTTTTT. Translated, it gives CASSYWQNTGELFF.

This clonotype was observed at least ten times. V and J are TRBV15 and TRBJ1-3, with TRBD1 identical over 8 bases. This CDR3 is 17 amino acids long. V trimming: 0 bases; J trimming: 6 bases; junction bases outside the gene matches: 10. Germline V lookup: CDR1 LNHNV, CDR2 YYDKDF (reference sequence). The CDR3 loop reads CATSRDGTGLGLNTIYF. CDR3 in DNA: TGTGCCACCAGCAGAGATGGGACAGGTTTAGGGTTAAACACCATATATTTT.

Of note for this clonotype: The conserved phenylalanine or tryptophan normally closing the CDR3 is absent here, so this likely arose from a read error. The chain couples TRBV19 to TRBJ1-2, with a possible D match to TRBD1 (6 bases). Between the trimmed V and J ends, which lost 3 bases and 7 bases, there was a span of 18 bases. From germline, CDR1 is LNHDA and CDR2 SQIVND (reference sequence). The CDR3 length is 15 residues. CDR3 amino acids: CASSIAAPGDAGYTS. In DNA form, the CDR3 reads TGTGCCAGTAGTATCGCGGCGCCAGGGGACGCTGGCTACACCTCC.

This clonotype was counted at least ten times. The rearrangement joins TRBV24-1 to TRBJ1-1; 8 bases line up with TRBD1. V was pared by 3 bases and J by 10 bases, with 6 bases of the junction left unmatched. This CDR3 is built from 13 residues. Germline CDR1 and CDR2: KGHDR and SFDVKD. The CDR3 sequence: CATSDGTGGRAFF. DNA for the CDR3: TGTGCCACCAGTGATGGGACAGGCGGGAGAGCTTTCTTT.

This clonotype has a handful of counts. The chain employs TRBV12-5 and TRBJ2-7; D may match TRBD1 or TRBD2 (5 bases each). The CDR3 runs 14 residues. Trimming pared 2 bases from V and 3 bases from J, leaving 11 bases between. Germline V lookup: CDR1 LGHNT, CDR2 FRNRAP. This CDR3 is CASGLSAGSYEQYF. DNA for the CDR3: TGTGCTAGTGGTTTGAGTGCAGGGAGCTACGAGCAGTACTTC.

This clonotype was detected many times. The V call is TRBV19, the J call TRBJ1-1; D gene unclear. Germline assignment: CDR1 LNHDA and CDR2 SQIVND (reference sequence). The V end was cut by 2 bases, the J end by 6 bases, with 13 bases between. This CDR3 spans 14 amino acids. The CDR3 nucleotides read TGTGCCAGTAGTATAAAAGCAATGGGAGCTGAAGCTTTCTTT. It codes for CASSIKAMGAEAFF. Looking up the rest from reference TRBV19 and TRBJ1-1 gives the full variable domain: DGGITQSPKYLFRKEGQNVTLSCEQNLNHDAMYWYRQDPGQGLRLIYYSQIVNDFQKGDIAEGYSVSREKKESFPLTVTSAQKNPTAFYLCASSIKAMGAEAFFGQGTRLTVV.

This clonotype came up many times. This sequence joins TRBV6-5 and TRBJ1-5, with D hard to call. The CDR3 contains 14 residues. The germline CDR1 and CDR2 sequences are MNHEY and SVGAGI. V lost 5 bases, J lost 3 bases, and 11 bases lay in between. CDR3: CASSNQDNNQPQHF. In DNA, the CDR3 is TGTGCCAGCAGTAACCAGGATAACAATCAGCCCCAGCATTTT.

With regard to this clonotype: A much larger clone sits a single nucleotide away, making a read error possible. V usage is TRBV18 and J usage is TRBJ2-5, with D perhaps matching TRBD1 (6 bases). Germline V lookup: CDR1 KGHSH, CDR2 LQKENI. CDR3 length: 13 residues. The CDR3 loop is CVSSPLQGETQYF. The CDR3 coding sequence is TGTGTCAGCTCACCATTACAGGGTGAGACCCAGTACTTC. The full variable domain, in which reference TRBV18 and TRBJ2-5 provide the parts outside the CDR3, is NAGVMQNPRHLVRRRGQEARLRCSPMKGHSHVYWYRQLPEEGLKFMVYLQKENIIDESGMPKERFSAEFPKEGPSILRIQQVVRGDSAAYFCVSSPLQGETQYFGPGTRLLVL.

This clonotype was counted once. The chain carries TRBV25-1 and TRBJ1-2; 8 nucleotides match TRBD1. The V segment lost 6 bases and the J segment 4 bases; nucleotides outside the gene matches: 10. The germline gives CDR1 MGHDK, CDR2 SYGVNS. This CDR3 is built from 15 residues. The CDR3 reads CASSVKTGAGYGYTF. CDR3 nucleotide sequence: TGTGCCAGCAGCGTCAAGACAGGGGCGGGCTATGGCTACACCTTC.

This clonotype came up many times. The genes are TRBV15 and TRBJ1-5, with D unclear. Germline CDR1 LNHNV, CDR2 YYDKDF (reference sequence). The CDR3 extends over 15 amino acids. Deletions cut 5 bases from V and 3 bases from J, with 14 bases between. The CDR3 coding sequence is TGTGCCACCAGCCCCTACGAGAGTCTCAATCAGCCCCAGCATTTT. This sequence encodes CATSPYESLNQPQHF.

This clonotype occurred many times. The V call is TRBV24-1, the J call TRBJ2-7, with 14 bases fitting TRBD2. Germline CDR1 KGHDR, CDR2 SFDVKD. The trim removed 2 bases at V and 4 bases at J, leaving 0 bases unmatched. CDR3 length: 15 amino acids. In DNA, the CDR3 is TGTGCCACCAGTGATTGGACTAGCGGGGGGTACGAGCAGTACTTC. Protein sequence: CATSDWTSGGYEQYF.

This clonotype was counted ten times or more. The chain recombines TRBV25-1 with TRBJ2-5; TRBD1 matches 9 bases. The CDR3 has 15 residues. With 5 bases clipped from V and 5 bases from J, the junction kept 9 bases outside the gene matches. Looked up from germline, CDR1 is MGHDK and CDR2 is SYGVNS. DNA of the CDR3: TGTGCCAGCAGTAGGACAGGGGCCACCAGGGAGACCCAGTACTTC. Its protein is CASSRTGATRETQYF.

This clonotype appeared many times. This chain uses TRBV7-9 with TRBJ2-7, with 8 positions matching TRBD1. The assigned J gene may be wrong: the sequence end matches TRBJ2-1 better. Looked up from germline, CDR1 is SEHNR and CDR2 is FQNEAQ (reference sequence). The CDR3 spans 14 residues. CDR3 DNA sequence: TGTGCCAGCAGCTGGGAATGGACAGGGAATGAGCAGTTCTTC. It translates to CASSWEWTGNEQFF.

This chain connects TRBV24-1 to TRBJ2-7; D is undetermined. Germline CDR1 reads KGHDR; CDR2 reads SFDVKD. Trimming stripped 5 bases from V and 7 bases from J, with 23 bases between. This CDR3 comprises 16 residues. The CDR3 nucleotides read TGTGCCACCAGTGCTCTGAGTGTCAGCTCCTACAATGAGCAGTACTTC. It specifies CATSALSVSSYNEQYF.

CDR3 amino acids: CASSEATSGGRNEQFF. The CDR3 DNA sequence: TGTGCCAGCAGTGAAGCGACTAGCGGGGGAAGAAATGAGCAGTTCTTC. The chain joins TRBV2 to TRBJ2-1; 12 bases agree with TRBD2. Losses at the gene ends were 0 bases for V and 7 bases for J; bases not matched to a gene: 4. Germline lookup yields CDR1 SNHLY and CDR2 FYNNEI. This CDR3 is 16 amino acids long.

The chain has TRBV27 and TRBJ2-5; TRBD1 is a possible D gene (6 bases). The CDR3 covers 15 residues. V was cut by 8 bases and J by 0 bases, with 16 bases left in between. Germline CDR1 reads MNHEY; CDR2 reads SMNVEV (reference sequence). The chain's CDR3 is CASGLGAGDQETQYF. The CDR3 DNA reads TGTGCCAGCGGCCTAGGGGCAGGGGACCAAGAGACCCAGTACTTC.

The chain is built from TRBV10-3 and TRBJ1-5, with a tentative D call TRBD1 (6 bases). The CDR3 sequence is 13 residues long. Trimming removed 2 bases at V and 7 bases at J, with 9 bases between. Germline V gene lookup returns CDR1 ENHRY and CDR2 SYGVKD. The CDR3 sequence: CAISEPGGQPQHF. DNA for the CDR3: TGTGCCATCAGTGAGCCCGGGGGCCAGCCCCAGCATTTT.